The count of the clone carrying this T cell receptor beta chain is one. Authors' methods: Amplification from reference gene primers served as the basis for estimated nucleated cell counts. Libraries were prepared by immunoSEQ multiplex PCR; TCRdb keeps only in-frame clonotypes and omits some of them. That table furnishes V, J and clone size, whereas the DNA furnished D and trimming. The sample contains over 250,000 clones, more than 75% of which appear only once. These data belong to a study of blood T cell repertoires in COVID-19. Study summary: Samples came from the United States, Italy and Spain, spanning acute and convalescent COVID-19. Nucleic acid was either cDNA or gDNA, and it came from T cells, B-cell-depleted T cells, or PBMCs.

The CDR3 consists of 14 residues. The germline V gene encodes CDR1 SGHDN and CDR2 FVKESK. V lost 4 bases, J lost 8 bases, and 6 bases stayed unmatched. Sequencing input: peripheral blood. The chain uses TRBV14 and TRBJ2-1, with TRBD2 matching 9 bases. This clonotype was sampled from a woman aged 40 to 50 who had recovered from COVID-19. The CDR3 sequence: CASSPGTSWDEQFF. In nucleotides, the CDR3 is TGTGCCAGCAGCCCGGGGACTAGCTGGGATGAGCAGTTCTTC.